These 27 T cell receptor beta chains originate from one sample sequenced in a study of blood T cell repertoires in COVID-19. Assay used: immunoSEQ multiplex PCR; TCRdb lists only in-frame clones, some missing. This table has around 440,000 clones, about 91% appearing once. The source material was peripheral blood. The receptors originated from a woman aged 45-65 years with COVID-19, enrolled during active disease.

This clone was recorded only once. V gene TRBV4-2 combines with J gene TRBJ1-1; D gene unclear. This CDR3 contains 14 residues. Trimming removed 0 bases from V and 4 bases from J, with 9 bases in between. CDR1 LGHNA and CDR2 YNFKEQ come from the germline V gene. The DNA of the CDR3 is TGTGCCAGCAGCCAAGAAGGCGGAATCACTGAAGCTTTCTTT. Translation gives CASSQEGGITEAFF.

The J gene is TRBJ1-2, the V gene TRBV12-3 or TRBV12-4; 7 bases fit TRBD1. CDR3 size: 13 residues. The junction had 4 bases not matched to a gene; V was cut back by 5 bases and J by 4 bases. The DNA of the CDR3 is TGTGCCAGCAGTATGGGACAGAGCTATGGCTACACCTTC. Translation gives CASSMGQSYGYTF.

The V gene is TRBV27, the J gene TRBJ2-2; no firm D call. CDR3 length: 13 residues. Per the germline V gene, CDR1 is MNHEY and CDR2 is SMNVEV (reference sequence). Trimming took off 4 bases at V and 3 bases at J, with 6 bases between the two ends. CDR3 sequence: CASSWAHTGELFF. In DNA, the CDR3 is TGTGCCAGCAGTTGGGCCCACACCGGGGAGCTGTTTTTT.

There are a few counts of this clone. The chain carries TRBV7-9 and TRBJ1-1; 7 nucleotides align to TRBD1. The CDR3 consists of 12 residues. The germline CDR1 and CDR2 sequences are SEHNR and FQNEAQ (reference sequence). J lost 11 bases, V lost 4 bases, and 7 bases had no gene match. CDR3 in amino acids: CASSWDSPGAFF. CDR3 coding DNA: TGTGCCAGCAGCTGGGACAGCCCCGGGGCTTTCTTT.

The chain uses TRBV7-8 and TRBJ2-2, with TRBD1 identical over 7 bases. The CDR3 length is 15 residues. The germline gives CDR1 SGHVS, CDR2 FQNEAQ. V was clipped by 5 bases and J by 3 bases; unmatched bases: 6. The chain's CDR3 is CASSPRDSYTGELFF. DNA of the CDR3: TGTGCCAGCAGCCCCCGGGACAGCTACACCGGGGAGCTGTTTTTT.

The chain uses TRBV25-1 and TRBJ2-2; D is undetermined. The CDR3 contains 16 residues. Germline V gene data show CDR1 as MGHDK and CDR2 as SYGVNS. Trimming took 3 bases from V and 6 from J, leaving 17 bases between them. The CDR3 sequence: CASSDWSWAPAGELFF. The CDR3 nucleotides read TGTGCCAGCAGTGACTGGTCTTGGGCCCCAGCCGGGGAGCTGTTTTTT.

This rearrangement joins TRBV6-6 to TRBJ2-1; the match to TRBD2 covers 8 bases. The junction had 7 bases not matched to a gene; V was cut back by 5 bases and J by 4 bases. This CDR3 has 15 amino acids. The germline V gene encodes CDR1 MNHNY and CDR2 SVGAGI (reference sequence). The CDR3 reads CASSRAGGLYNEQFF. For the CDR3, the DNA is TGTGCCAGCAGTCGGGCGGGGGGCCTTTACAATGAGCAGTTCTTC.

The V call is TRBV12-5, the J call TRBJ2-7, with 7 bases that match TRBD1. CDR3 length equals 16 residues. Looked up from germline, CDR1 is LGHNT and CDR2 is FRNRAP. Trimming cost V 2 bases and J 9 bases; bases outside gene matches: 16. The CDR3 reads CASGLPNFSGQVGQYF. The CDR3 DNA is TGTGCTAGTGGTTTGCCCAACTTCTCAGGACAGGTAGGGCAGTACTTC. Full variable domain (missing parts from reference TRBV12-5 and TRBJ2-7): DARVTQTPRHKVTEMGQEVTMRCQPILGHNTVFWYRQTMMQGLELLAYFRNRAPLDDSGMPKDRFSAEMPDATLATLKIQPSEPRDSAVYFCASGLPNFSGQVGQYFGPGTRLTVT.

V gene TRBV24-1 combines with J gene TRBJ1-2; D may be TRBD1 (5 bases). Germline CDR1 KGHDR, CDR2 SFDVKD. The germline V and J ends were trimmed by 4 bases and 8 bases, with 19 bases remaining between them. The CDR3 consists of 15 residues. CDR3 nucleotide sequence: TGTGCCACCAGTGAGGCGCAGGGCCGGGTGGAAGGCTACACCTTC. Protein: CATSEAQGRVEGYTF.

This clone was seen a handful of times. The rearrangement links TRBV5-6 to TRBJ2-5; no reliable D call. Trimming shortened V by 2 bases and J by 0 bases, and 8 bases separated the two germline ends. Germline V gives CDR1 SGHDT, CDR2 YYEEEE. The CDR3 has 14 amino acids. CDR3 protein: CASSFVRNQETQYF. CDR3 sequence (DNA): TGTGCCAGCAGCTTTGTGCGTAACCAAGAGACCCAGTACTTC.

The chain recombines TRBV7-8 with TRBJ1-2; D is unresolved. The CDR3 is 12 residues long. Germline assignment: CDR1 SGHVS and CDR2 FQNEAQ. Deletions cut 5 bases from V and 7 bases from J, with 11 bases between. The CDR3 DNA reads TGTGCCAGCAGCCAGCCCCGATCTGGCTACACCTTC. Translating gives CASSQPRSGYTF.

This clone appeared once. The chain employs TRBV13 and TRBJ2-1, with TRBD2 matching over 13 bases. Losses at the gene ends were 5 bases for V and 5 bases for J; bases not matched to a gene: 18. CDR1 PRHDT and CDR2 FYEKMQ come from the germline V gene (reference sequence). The CDR3 has 20 amino acids. The CDR3 DNA sequence: TGTGCCAGCAGCCCGCTGCTAGGGAGACTAGCGGGGGGACCCCACAATGAGCAGTTCTTC. Translated, it gives CASSPLLGRLAGGPHNEQFF.

The V and J genes are TRBV5-1 and TRBJ2-3; TRBD1 matches 10 bases. The germline V gene has CDR1 SGHRS and CDR2 YFSETQ. This CDR3 is 14 amino acids long. The junction had 8 bases not matched to a gene; V was cut back by 10 bases and J by 3 bases. CDR3 residues: CASRTGGWTDTQYF. CDR3 sequence (DNA): TGCGCCTCTAGGACAGGGGGGTGGACAGATACGCAGTATTTT.

V is TRBV7-8 and J is TRBJ1-2, with D tentatively TRBD1 (5 bases). This CDR3 has 15 amino acids. V lost 5 bases and J lost 5, with 18 bases in between. The germline V gene encodes CDR1 SGHVS and CDR2 FQNEAQ. The CDR3 loop is CASSQLSGGEYGYTF. The CDR3 DNA reads as TGTGCCAGCAGCCAACTCTCGGGGGGGGAGTATGGCTACACCTTC.

The chain uses TRBV23-1 and TRBJ1-1; D is perhaps TRBD1 (5 bases). TRBV23-1 is recorded as an ORF, its role being uncertain. The CDR3 spans 20 residues. V lost 5 bases to trimming and J lost 1 base, with 29 bases between them. For the CDR3, the DNA is TGCGCCAGCAGTGCCGGGCACGCAGCTTGCAGGGTGTGTGAGAACACTGAAGCTTTCTTT. Its translation: CASSAGHAACRVCENTEAFF.

The chain couples TRBV11-2 to TRBJ2-7, with D possibly being TRBD2 (5 bases). The V end was cut by 5 bases, the J end by 5 bases, with 19 bases between. In germline, CDR1 is SGHAT, CDR2 FQNNGV. The CDR3 is made up of 15 amino acids. CDR3 sequence reads: CASSPLGVEGNEQYF. The CDR3 nucleotides read TGTGCCAGCAGCCCCCTTGGCGTCGAGGGAAACGAGCAGTACTTC.

This clone was recorded at least ten times. V is TRBV19 and J is TRBJ1-2; D might be TRBD1 (5 bases). The CDR3 sequence is 14 residues long. Germline CDR1 reads LNHDA; CDR2 reads SQIVND (reference sequence). V was shortened by 3 bases and J by 7 bases, with 15 bases between the two germline ends. The CDR3 protein is CASSIAAPGGGYTF. CDR3 DNA: TGTGCCAGTAGTATTGCGGCCCCCGGGGGTGGCTACACCTTC.

The chain recombines TRBV19 with TRBJ2-1; 14 nucleotides agree with TRBD2. V was pared by 10 bases and J by 10 bases, with 9 bases of the junction left unmatched. This CDR3 region has 14 residues. Germline V gives CDR1 LNHDA, CDR2 SQIVND (reference sequence). CDR3 coding DNA: TGTGCCACTAAGACTAGCGGGGGGGCCCTGGAGCAGTTCTTC. Translating gives CATKTSGGALEQFF.

The CDR3 protein is CASSLYREGTEAFF. The CDR3, as DNA: TGTGCCAGCAGTTTATACCGGGAGGGCACTGAAGCTTTCTTT. The gene calls are TRBV27 and TRBJ1-1; D call uncertain. Between the trimmed V and J ends, which lost 1 base and 4 bases, there was a span of 10 bases. The CDR3 runs to 14 residues. CDR1 and CDR2 from the germline V gene are MNHEY and SMNVEV (reference sequence).

V and J are TRBV6-1 and TRBJ1-4; possible D gene TRBD1, 5 bases. Per germline, CDR1 MNHNS and CDR2 SASEGT. V was cut by 1 base and J by 2 bases, with 11 bases left in between. The CDR3 covers 16 residues. The CDR3 DNA is TGTGCCAGCAGTGAAGGGAGGGGATCTACTAATGAAAAACTGTTTTTT. Encoded protein: CASSEGRGSTNEKLFF.

The genes are TRBV30 and TRBJ1-2, with 9 nucleotides matching TRBD1. The CDR3 runs to 16 residues. Trimming removed 1 base from V and 8 bases from J; junction bases left unmatched: 14. The germline V gene has CDR1 GTSNPN and CDR2 SVGIG (reference sequence). The CDR3 sequence: CAWSAIDRGALWGYTF. DNA for the CDR3: TGTGCCTGGAGTGCTATCGACAGGGGGGCGCTTTGGGGCTACACCTTC. Complete variable domain (other parts from reference TRBV30 and TRBJ1-2): SQTIHQWPATLVQPVGSPLSLECTVEGTSNPNLYWYRQAAGRGLQLLFYSVGIGQISSEVPQNLSASRPQDRQFILSSKKLLLSDSGFYLCAWSAIDRGALWGYTFGSGTRLTVV.

The chain employs TRBV30 and TRBJ1-1; D possibly corresponds to TRBD1 (5 bases). The CDR3 runs 12 residues. Germline-derived CDR1 and CDR2 are GTSNPN and SVGIG (reference sequence). Trimming left V 2 bases short and J 8 bases short, with 12 bases between. Written as DNA, the CDR3 is TGTGCCTGGAGTCCGAGACAGAACGAAGCTTTCTTT. This encodes CAWSPRQNEAFF. The entire variable domain, with the rest obtained from reference TRBV30 and TRBJ1-1, is as follows: SQTIHQWPATLVQPVGSPLSLECTVEGTSNPNLYWYRQAAGRGLQLLFYSVGIGQISSEVPQNLSASRPQDRQFILSSKKLLLSDSGFYLCAWSPRQNEAFFGQGTRLTVV.

The chain's CDR3 is CASSQDPTPGQGREYTF. The DNA for the CDR3 is TGCGCCAGCAGCCAAGATCCTACTCCGGGACAGGGAAGGGAGTACACCTTC. The J gene is TRBJ1-2, the V gene TRBV4-1; 9 bases are shared with TRBD1. The germline V gene has CDR1 MGHRA and CDR2 YSYEKL. Trimming at V came to 0 bases and at J to 11 bases, leaving 16 bases not matched to a gene. The length of the CDR3 is 17 residues.

V usage is TRBV25-1 and J usage is TRBJ1-1; D uncertain. V was cut by 6 bases and J by 5 bases, with 10 bases left in between. Germline CDR1 reads MGHDK; CDR2 reads SYGVNS. This CDR3 contains 12 residues. The CDR3 sequence is CASREGGTEAFF. CDR3 in DNA: TGTGCCAGCAGAGAAGGCGGGACTGAAGCTTTCTTT. Together with reference TRBV25-1 and TRBJ1-1, the CDR3 gives the full variable domain: EADIYQTPRYLVIGTGKKITLECSQTMGHDKMYWYQQDPGMELHLIHYSYGVNSTEKGDLSSESTVSRIRTEHFPLTLESARPSHTSQYLCASREGGTEAFFGQGTRLTVV.

The rearrangement links TRBV2 to TRBJ2-7; tentatively, D is TRBD1 (5 bases). Germline values: CDR1 SNHLY, CDR2 FYNNEI. Trimming took off 2 bases at V and 3 bases at J, with 17 bases between the two ends. The CDR3 length is 16 residues. The CDR3: CASSEWGIQANYEQYF. The CDR3 DNA follows: TGTGCCAGCAGTGAATGGGGAATACAGGCCAACTACGAGCAGTACTTC.

This sequence joins TRBV19 and TRBJ1-5; the D gene is possibly TRBD1 (5 bases). CDR3 length equals 15 residues. The germline V gene encodes CDR1 LNHDA and CDR2 SQIVND (reference sequence). Trimming pared 2 bases from V and 7 bases from J, leaving 15 bases between. The CDR3 DNA reads TGTGCCAGTAGTATACTCCAGGTGGACAACCAGCCCCAGCATTTT. It encodes CASSILQVDNQPQHF. Full variable domain (rest looked up from reference TRBV19 and TRBJ1-5): DGGITQSPKYLFRKEGQNVTLSCEQNLNHDAMYWYRQDPGQGLRLIYYSQIVNDFQKGDIAEGYSVSREKKESFPLTVTSAQKNPTAFYLCASSILQVDNQPQHFGDGTRLSIL.

The chain carries TRBV4-1 and TRBJ1-2, with 7 bases lining up with TRBD1. Germline V gives CDR1 MGHRA, CDR2 YSYEKL. The CDR3 totals 15 residues. With V trimmed by 0 bases and J by 8 bases, 9 bases remained unmatched. The CDR3 DNA reads as TGCGCCAGCAGCCAAGAAGGGACAGCCAAGGTCGGCTACACCTTC. Translation gives CASSQEGTAKVGYTF.